This record covers a single T cell receptor beta chain. Its antigen remains unidentified. The data were taken from a study of T cell responses to AZD1222 COVID-19 vaccine. Whole-study results and caveats: Donor demographics were predominantly white British with a female majority; clonal diversity may be underestimated. Only a handful of individuals given AZD1222 were seropositive at baseline.

Clones were read by immunoSEQ multiplex PCR, and TCRdb kept only the in-frame ones, dropping some. There are around 180,000 clones in the sample; around 88% occur only once, and approximately 0.5% lies in the top ten. The clonotype comes from an adult in good health. Here the sequenced sample was peripheral blood, taken on day 0 of AZD1222 vaccination.

CDR3 protein: CASSSRVSTDTQYF. In DNA form, the CDR3 reads TGTGCCAGCAGCTCCAGGGTTAGCACAGATACGCAGTATTTT. This chain connects TRBV7-3 to TRBJ2-3; possible D gene TRBD1, 5 bases. V was trimmed by 4 bases and J by 0 bases, leaving 8 bases between them. The germline gives CDR1 SGHTA, CDR2 FQGTGA. The CDR3 is 14 amino acids.